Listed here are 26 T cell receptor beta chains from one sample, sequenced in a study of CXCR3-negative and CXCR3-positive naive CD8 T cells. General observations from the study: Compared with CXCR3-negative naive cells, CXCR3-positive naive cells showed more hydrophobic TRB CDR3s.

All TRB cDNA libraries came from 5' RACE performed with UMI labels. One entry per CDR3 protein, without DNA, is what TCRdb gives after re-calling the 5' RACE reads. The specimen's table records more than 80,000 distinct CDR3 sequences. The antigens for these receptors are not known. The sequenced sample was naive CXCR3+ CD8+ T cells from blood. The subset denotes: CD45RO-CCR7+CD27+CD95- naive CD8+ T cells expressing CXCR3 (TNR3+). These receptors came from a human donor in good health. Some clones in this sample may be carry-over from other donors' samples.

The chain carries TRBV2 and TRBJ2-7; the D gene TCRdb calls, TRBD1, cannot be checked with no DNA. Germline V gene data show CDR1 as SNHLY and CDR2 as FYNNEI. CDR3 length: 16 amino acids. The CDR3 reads CASSEEEGQGLYEQYF.

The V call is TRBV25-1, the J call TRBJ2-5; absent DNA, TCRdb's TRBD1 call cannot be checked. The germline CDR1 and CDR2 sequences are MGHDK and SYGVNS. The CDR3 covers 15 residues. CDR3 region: CASSESGEEQETQYF.

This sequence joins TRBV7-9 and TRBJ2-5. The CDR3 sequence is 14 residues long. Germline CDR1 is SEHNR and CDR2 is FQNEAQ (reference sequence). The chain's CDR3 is CASSSTANQETQYF.

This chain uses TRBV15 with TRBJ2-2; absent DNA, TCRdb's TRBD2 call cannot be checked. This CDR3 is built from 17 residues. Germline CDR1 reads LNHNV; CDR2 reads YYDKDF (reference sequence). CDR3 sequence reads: CATSRAASGMYSGELFF.

The CDR3 protein is CASSARAGAIDTQYF. The chain is built from TRBV7-9 and TRBJ2-3; TCRdb picks TRBD2, but there is no DNA to check that call. This CDR3 has 15 amino acids. The germline CDR1 and CDR2 sequences are SEHNR and FQNEAQ (reference sequence).

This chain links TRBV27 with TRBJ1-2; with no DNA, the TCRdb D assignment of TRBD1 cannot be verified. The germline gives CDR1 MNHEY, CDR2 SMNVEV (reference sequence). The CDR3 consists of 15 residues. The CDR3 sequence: CASSTRGRDAYGYTF.

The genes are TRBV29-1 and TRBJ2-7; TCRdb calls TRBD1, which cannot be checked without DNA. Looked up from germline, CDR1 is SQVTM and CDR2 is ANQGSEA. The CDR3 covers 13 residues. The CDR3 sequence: CSVEMGPGYEQYF.

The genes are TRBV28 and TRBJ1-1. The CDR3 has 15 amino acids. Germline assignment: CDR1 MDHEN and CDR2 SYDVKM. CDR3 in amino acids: CASSLSWDSNTEAFF.

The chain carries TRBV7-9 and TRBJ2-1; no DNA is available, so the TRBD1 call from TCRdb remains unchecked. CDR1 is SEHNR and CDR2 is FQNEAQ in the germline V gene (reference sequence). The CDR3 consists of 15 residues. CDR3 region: CASSSGTGVFDEQFF.

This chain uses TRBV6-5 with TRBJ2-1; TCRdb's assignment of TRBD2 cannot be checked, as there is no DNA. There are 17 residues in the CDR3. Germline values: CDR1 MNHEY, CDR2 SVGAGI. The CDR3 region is CASSYSSTVAGGNEQFF.

The chain's CDR3 is CASSFYVHREENTEAFF. The chain joins TRBV12-3 or TRBV12-4 to TRBJ1-1; TCRdb proposes TRBD1, but this gene call is untestable without DNA. The length of the CDR3 is 17 residues.

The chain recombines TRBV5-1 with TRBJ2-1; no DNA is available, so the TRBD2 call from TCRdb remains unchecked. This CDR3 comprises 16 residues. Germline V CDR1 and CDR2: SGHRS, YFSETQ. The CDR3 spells CASSTDTGTSFIEQFF.

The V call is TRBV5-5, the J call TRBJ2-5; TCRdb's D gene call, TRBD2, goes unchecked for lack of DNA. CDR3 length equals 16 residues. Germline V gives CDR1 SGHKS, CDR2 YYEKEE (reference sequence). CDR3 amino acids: CASSLALAGVFETQYF.

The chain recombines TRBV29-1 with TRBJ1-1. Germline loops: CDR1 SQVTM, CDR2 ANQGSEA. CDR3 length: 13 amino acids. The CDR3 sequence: CSVEGQRNTEAFF.

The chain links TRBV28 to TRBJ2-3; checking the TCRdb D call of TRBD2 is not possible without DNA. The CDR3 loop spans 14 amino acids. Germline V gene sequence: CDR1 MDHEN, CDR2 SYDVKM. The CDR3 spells CASSLGTAGGTQYF.

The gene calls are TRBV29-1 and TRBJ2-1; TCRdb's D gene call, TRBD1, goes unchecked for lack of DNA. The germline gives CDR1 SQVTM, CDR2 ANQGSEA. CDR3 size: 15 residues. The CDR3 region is CSGQPGQGIYNEQFF.

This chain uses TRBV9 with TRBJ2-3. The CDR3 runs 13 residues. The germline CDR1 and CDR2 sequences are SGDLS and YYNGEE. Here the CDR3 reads CASSVGHTDTQYF.

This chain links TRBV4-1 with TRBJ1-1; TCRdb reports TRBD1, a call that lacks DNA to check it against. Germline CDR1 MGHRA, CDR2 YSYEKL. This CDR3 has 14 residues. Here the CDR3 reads CASSQEGQGTEAFF.

This chain's CDR3 is CASSLRNLDYGYTF. This chain uses TRBV27 with TRBJ1-2. CDR3 length: 14 amino acids. The V gene's germline CDR1 is MNHEY and CDR2 SMNVEV (reference sequence).

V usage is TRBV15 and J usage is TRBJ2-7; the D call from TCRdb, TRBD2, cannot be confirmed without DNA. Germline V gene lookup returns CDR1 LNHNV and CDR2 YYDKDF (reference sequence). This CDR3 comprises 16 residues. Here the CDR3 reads CATSRGTSISSYEQYF.

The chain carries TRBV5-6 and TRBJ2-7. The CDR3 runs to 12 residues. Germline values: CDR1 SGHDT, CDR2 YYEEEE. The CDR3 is CASSGTPYEQYF.

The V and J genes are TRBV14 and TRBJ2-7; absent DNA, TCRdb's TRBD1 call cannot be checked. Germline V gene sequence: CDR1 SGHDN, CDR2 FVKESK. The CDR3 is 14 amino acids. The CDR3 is CASSQEGAGYEQYF.

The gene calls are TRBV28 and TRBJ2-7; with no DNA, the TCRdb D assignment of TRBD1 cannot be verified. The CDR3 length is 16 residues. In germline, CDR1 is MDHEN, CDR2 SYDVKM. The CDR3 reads CASSTLQRQGSYEQYF.

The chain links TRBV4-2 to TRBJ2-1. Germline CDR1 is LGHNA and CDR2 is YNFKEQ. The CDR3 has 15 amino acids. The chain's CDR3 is CASSQSTSSYNEQFF.

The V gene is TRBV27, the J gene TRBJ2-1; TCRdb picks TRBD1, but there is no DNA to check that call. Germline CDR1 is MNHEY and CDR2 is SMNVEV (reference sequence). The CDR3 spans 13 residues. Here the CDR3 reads CASSIQGYNEQFF.

The CDR3 reads CASSIEGGLQSNQPQHF. This chain uses TRBV19 with TRBJ1-5; TCRdb's D call of TRBD1 is untestable without DNA. Germline V lookup: CDR1 LNHDA, CDR2 SQIVND (reference sequence). The CDR3 totals 17 residues. Together with reference TRBV19 and TRBJ1-5, the CDR3 gives the full variable domain: DGGITQSPKYLFRKEGQNVTLSCEQNLNHDAMYWYRQDPGQGLRLIYYSQIVNDFQKGDIAEGYSVSREKKESFPLTVTSAQKNPTAFYLCASSIEGGLQSNQPQHFGDGTRLSIL.